This T cell receptor beta chain was identified during a study of blood T cell repertoires in COVID-19. The germline V gene has CDR1 SNHLY and CDR2 FYNNEI. The CDR3 covers 14 residues. The V end was cut by 3 bases, the J end by 7 bases, with 12 bases between. This clone has more than one count but fewer than ten. Clones were sequenced by immunoSEQ multiplex PCR, and TCRdb holds only the in-frame ones, with some missing. This table holds tens of thousands of clones, around 85% found once. The J gene is TRBJ1-4, the V gene TRBV2, with a possible D match to TRBD1 (5 bases). Sequenced input: peripheral blood. This clonotype originated in a man in his sixties or seventies with acute or convalescent COVID-19. CDR3 sequence reads: CASSDGGQGEKLFF. CDR3 nucleotides: TGTGCCAGCAGTGATGGAGGGCAGGGTGAAAAACTGTTTTTT.